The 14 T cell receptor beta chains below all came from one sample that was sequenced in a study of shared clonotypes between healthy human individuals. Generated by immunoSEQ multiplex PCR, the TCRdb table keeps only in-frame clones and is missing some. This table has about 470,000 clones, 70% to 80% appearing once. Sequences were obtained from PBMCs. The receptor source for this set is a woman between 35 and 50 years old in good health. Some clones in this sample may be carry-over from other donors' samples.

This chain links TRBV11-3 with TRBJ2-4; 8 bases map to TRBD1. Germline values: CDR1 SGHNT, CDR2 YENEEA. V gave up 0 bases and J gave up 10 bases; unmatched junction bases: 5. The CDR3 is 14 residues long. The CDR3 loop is CASSLDGTGTIQYF. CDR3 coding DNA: TGTGCCAGCAGCTTAGATGGGACAGGCACAATTCAGTACTTC.

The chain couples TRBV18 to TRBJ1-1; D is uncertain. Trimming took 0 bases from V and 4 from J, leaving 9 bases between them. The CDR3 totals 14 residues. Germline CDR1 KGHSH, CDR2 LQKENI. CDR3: CASSPPLGLTEAFF. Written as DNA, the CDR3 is TGTGCCAGCTCACCACCGCTGGGTCTCACTGAAGCTTTCTTT.

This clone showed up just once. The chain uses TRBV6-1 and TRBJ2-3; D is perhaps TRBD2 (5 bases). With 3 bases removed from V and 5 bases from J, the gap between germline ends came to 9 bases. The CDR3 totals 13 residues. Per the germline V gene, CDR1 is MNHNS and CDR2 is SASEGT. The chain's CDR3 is CASSDPAVDTQYF. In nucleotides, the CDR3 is TGTGCCAGCAGTGACCCAGCGGTAGATACGCAGTATTTT.

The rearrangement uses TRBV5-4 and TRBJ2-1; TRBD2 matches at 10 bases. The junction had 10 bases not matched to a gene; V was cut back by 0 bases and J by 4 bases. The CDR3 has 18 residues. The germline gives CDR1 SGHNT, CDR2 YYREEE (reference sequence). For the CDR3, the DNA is TGTGCCAGCAGCTTGGGGGGCAGGCTAGCGGGAGCTTACAATGAGCAGTTCTTC. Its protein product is CASSLGGRLAGAYNEQFF. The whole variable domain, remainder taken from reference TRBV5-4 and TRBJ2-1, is ETGVTQSPTHLIKTRGQQVTLRCSSQSGHNTVSWYQQALGQGPQFIFQYYREEENGRGNFPPRFSGLQFPNYSSELNVNALELDDSALYLCASSLGGRLAGAYNEQFFGPGTRLTVL.

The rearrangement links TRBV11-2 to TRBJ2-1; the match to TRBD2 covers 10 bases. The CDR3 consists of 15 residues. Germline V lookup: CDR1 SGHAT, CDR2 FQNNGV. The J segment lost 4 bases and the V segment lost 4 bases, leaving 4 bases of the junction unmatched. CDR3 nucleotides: TGTGCCAGCAGCTCGGGACTAGCGATTTACAATGAGCAGTTCTTC. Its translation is CASSSGLAIYNEQFF.

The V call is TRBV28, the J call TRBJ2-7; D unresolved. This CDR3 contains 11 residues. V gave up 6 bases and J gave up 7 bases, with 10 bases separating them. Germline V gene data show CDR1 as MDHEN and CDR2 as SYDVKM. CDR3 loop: CASSRAGEQYF. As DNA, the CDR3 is TGTGCCAGCAGCCGGGCCGGGGAGCAGTACTTC.

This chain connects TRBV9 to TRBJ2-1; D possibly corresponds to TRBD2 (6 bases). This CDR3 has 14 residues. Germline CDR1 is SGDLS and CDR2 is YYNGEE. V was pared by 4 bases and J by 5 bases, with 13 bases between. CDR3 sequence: CASSTSPGDNEQFF. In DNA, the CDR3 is TGTGCCAGCAGCACTAGCCCGGGGGACAATGAGCAGTTCTTC. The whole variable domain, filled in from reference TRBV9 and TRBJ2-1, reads DSGVTQTPKHLITATGQRVTLRCSPRSGDLSVYWYQQSLDQGLQFLIQYYNGEERAKGNILERFSAQQFPDLHSELNLSSLELGDSALYFCASSTSPGDNEQFFGPGTRLTVL.

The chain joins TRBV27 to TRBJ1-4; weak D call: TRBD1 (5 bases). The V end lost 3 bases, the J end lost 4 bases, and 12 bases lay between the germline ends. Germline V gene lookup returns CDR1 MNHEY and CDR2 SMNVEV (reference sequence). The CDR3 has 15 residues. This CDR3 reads CASSLGPQGNEKLFF. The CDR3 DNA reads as TGTGCCAGCAGTTTGGGACCTCAGGGTAATGAAAAACTGTTTTTT.

As DNA, the CDR3 is TGTGCCAGTAGTATAGAGGCTCTACCTAGCTCCTACAATGAGCAGTTCTTC. It is translated as CASSIEALPSSYNEQFF. The chain has TRBV19 and TRBJ2-1; D remains unclear. Germline values: CDR1 LNHDA, CDR2 SQIVND (reference sequence). CDR3 length equals 17 residues. V was clipped by 0 bases and J by 0 bases, with 12 bases between them. The variable domain in full, with the rest retrieved from reference TRBV19 and TRBJ2-1, is DGGITQSPKYLFRKEGQNVTLSCEQNLNHDAMYWYRQDPGQGLRLIYYSQIVNDFQKGDIAEGYSVSREKKESFPLTVTSAQKNPTAFYLCASSIEALPSSYNEQFFGPGTRLTVL.

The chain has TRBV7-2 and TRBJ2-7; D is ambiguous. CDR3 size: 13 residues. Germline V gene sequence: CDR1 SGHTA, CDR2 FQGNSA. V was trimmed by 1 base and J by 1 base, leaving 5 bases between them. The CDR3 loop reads CASSLDSSYEQYF. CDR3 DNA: TGTGCCAGCAGCTTAGACTCATCCTACGAGCAGTACTTC.

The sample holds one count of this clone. The CDR3 sequence is CASSQTAANTGELFF. DNA of the CDR3: TGCGCCAGCAGTCAAACGGCCGCGAACACCGGGGAGCTGTTTTTT. V gene TRBV23-1 combines with J gene TRBJ2-2; D not resolved. TRBV23-1 is known as an ORF, though its function is uncertain. V lost 2 bases, J lost 0 bases, and 7 bases lay in between. This CDR3 spans 15 amino acids.

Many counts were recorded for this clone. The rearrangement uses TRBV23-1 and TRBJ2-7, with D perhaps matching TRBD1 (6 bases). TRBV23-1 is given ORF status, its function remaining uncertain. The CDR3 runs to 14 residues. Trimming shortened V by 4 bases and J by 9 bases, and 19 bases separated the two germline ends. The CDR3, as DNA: TGCGCCAGCAGTCGGGGGACATCGAAGGGACGGCAGTACTTC. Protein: CASSRGTSKGRQYF.

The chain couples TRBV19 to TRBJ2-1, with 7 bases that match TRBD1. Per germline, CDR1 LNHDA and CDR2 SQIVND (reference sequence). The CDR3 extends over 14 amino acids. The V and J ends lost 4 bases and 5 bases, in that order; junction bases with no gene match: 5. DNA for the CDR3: TGTGCCAGTAGTAAGGGGGCTAGGGACAATGAGCAGTTCTTC. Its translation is CASSKGARDNEQFF. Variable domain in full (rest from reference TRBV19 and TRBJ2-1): DGGITQSPKYLFRKEGQNVTLSCEQNLNHDAMYWYRQDPGQGLRLIYYSQIVNDFQKGDIAEGYSVSREKKESFPLTVTSAQKNPTAFYLCASSKGARDNEQFFGPGTRLTVL.

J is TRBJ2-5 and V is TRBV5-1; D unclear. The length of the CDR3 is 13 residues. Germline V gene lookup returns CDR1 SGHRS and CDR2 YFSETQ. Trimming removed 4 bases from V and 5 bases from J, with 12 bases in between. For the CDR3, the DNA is TGCGCCAGCAGCGTCGACTCTAGGGAGACCCAGTACTTC. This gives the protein CASSVDSRETQYF.